Sequencing of this TCR beta chain was carried out in a study of cytomegalovirus exposure and HLA in healthy donors. PCR used 60 Vbeta primers and 13 Jbeta primers. Sequenced by immunoSEQ multiplex PCR; TCRdb stores in-frame clones only, minus some. The table records 150,000 to 200,000 clones, roughly 70% of them present only once. This clone has more than one count but fewer than ten. The sample was PBMCs. The TCR comes from a woman aged 40 to 50 in good health and CMV-seropositive.

This chain's CDR3 is CASSDLPLIAKSGNTIYF. For the CDR3, the DNA is TGTGCCAGCAGTGACCTTCCGTTGATCGCTAAATCTGGAAACACCATATATTTT. The J gene is TRBJ1-3, the V gene TRBV6-1; D ambiguous. The CDR3 has 18 residues. Trimming left V 3 bases short and J 1 base short, with 19 bases between. From germline, CDR1 is MNHNS and CDR2 SASEGT.